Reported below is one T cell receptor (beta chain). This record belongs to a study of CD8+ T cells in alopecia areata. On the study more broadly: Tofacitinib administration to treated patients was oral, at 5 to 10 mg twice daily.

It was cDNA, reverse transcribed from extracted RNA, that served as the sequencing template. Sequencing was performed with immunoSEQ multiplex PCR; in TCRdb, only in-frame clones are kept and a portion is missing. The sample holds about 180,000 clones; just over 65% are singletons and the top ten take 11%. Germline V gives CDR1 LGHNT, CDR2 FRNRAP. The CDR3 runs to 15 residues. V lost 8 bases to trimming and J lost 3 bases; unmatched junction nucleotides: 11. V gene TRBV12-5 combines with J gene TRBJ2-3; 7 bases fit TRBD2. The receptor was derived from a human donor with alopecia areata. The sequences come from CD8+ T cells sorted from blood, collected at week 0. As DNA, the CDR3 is TGTGCTAGTTCCCCTAGCGGAACAAATACAGATACGCAGTATTTT. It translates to CASSPSGTNTDTQYF.